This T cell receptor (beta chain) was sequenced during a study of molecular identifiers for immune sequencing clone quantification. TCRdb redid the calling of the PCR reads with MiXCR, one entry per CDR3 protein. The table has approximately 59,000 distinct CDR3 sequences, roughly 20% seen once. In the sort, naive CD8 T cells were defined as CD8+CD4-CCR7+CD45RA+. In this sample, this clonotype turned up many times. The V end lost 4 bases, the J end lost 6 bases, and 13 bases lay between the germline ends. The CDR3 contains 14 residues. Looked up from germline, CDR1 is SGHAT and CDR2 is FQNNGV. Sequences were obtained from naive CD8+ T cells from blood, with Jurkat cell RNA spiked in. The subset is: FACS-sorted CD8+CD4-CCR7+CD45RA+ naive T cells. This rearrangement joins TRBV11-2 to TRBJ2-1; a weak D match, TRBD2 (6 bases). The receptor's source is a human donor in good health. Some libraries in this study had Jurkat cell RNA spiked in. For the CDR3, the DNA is TGTGCCAGCAGCTCTAGCGATAATTTCAATGAGCAGTTCTTC. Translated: CASSSSDNFNEQFF. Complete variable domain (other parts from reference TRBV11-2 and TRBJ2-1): EAGVAQSPRYKIIEKRQSVAFWCNPISGHATLYWYQQILGQGPKLLIQFQNNGVVDDSQLPKDRFSAERLKGVDSTLKIQPAKLEDSAVYLCASSSSDNFNEQFFGPGTRLTVL.